The rows below give T cell receptor beta chains drawn from one sample of a study of T cell responses to AZD1222 COVID-19 vaccine. Measured with immunoSEQ multiplex PCR; TCRdb has only the in-frame clones, and not every one. The sample carries about 180,000 clones, approximately 91% recorded once. This specimen consisted of peripheral blood, obtained 28 days after the second AZD1222 dose. The receptor set was obtained from an adult who received the AZD1222 COVID-19 vaccine. Both conserved end residues are part of each CDR3. D genes are given only for firm matches. Some rows have no size entry. The others give once, few or many, or a class for an expanded clone.

j_call d_call clone_size v_call cdr3_nt cdr3_aa
TRBJ1-6 - once TRBV4-2 TGTGCCAGCAGCAAAGAGGGGGGGGCAAATTCACCCCTCCACTTT CASSKEGGANSPLHF
TRBJ2-7 - once TRBV27 TGTGCCAGCAGATCCTCCGGGACCCGCGAGCAGTACTTC CASRSSGTREQYF
TRBJ1-1 - - TRBV30 TGTGCCTGGAGGCACGGGACAAACACTGAAGCTTTCTTT CAWRHGTNTEAFF
TRBJ2-1 - - TRBV4-1 TGCGCCAGCAGCCAAGGCAAAAATGAGCAGTTCTTC CASSQGKNEQFF
TRBJ2-1 - - TRBV27 TGTGCCAGCAGTTTGGGGTTAATCTCCTACAATGAGCAGTTCTTC CASSLGLISYNEQFF
TRBJ2-5 TRBD2 - TRBV3-1/TRBV3-2 TGTGCCAGCAGCCAAGATCAACTAGCGGGGGGTCTTTCGGAGACCCAGTACTTC CASSQDQLAGGLSETQYF
TRBJ2-3 - - TRBV6-6 TGTGCCAGCAGTTATGGACTACCCCCAACAGATACGCAGTATTTT CASSYGLPPTDTQYF
TRBJ1-2 - - TRBV25-1 TGTGCCAGCAGTGACCCCGATGCAGGGAGGACGAATGGCTACACCTTC CASSDPDAGRTNGYTF
TRBJ2-3 - - TRBV6-5 TGTGCCAGCAGTTACTCGAGCCTGGCCAACACAGATACGCAGTATTTT CASSYSSLANTDTQYF
TRBJ2-7 TRBD2 - TRBV5-4 TGTGCCAGCAGCTTGGGCGGACTAGCGGGAGAAAGGTACGAGCAGTACTTC CASSLGGLAGERYEQYF
TRBJ2-1 - - TRBV7-3 TGTGCCAGCAGCCGCAACCGGGAGCATTACAATGAGCAGTTCTTC CASSRNREHYNEQFF
TRBJ2-2 TRBD1 - TRBV5-6 TGTGCCAGCAGCTCGGACAGGGGGTGGGACACCGGGGAGCTGTTTTTT CASSSDRGWDTGELFF
TRBJ1-4 - - TRBV9 TGTGCCAGCAGCGTAGGAGGGATCGGTGAAAAACTGTTTTTT CASSVGGIGEKLFF
TRBJ1-2 TRBD1 - TRBV18 TGTGCCAGCTCACTGGGACAGGCCCAATCCTATGGCTACACCTTC CASSLGQAQSYGYTF
TRBJ1-6 - - TRBV3-1/TRBV3-2 TGTGCCAGCAGCCAAGATGGGAATTCACCCCTCCACTTT CASSQDGNSPLHF
TRBJ1-6 TRBD1 once TRBV9 TGTGCCAGCAGCGCAGGGGGTTGGGACAGGGGTATATATAATTCACCCCTCCACTTT CASSAGGWDRGIYNSPLHF
TRBJ2-1 TRBD2 - TRBV28 TGTGCCAGCAGTTTCCCACTAGCGGGAGTACAATTCTTC CASSFPLAGVQFF
TRBJ2-2 TRBD2 - TRBV2 TGTGCCAGCAGACAAGAGCGGGAGAAGACGTACACCGGGGAGCTGTTTTTT CASRQEREKTYTGELFF
TRBJ2-7 - - TRBV3-1/TRBV3-2 TGTGCCAGCAGCCATAGAGGGATTGGGAACGAGCAGTACTTC CASSHRGIGNEQYF
TRBJ2-7 - - TRBV28 TGTGCCAGCAGTTTAAAAGCTAGTTCCTACGAGCAGTACTTC CASSLKASSYEQYF
TRBJ2-3 TRBD2 - TRBV5-1 TGCGCCAGCAGCTATAGCGGGAGTACAGATACGCAGTATTTT CASSYSGSTDTQYF
TRBJ2-1 - - TRBV6-2/TRBV6-3 TGTGCCAGCAGTCACTCGCGAGACCCAGGGTACGGGTGGGGTGAGCAGTTCTTC CASSHSRDPGYGWGEQFF
TRBJ1-2 TRBD1 - TRBV28 TGTGCCAGCAGTGTGGGACAGTTCTCCTATGGCTACACCTTC CASSVGQFSYGYTF
TRBJ2-1 - - TRBV4-1 TGCGCCAGCAGCCAAGAGTTCTCGGAAGCCTACAATGAGCAGTTCTTC CASSQEFSEAYNEQFF
TRBJ1-1 - - TRBV7-9 TGTGCCAGCAGTACAGGGAACACTGAAGCTTTCTTT CASSTGNTEAFF
TRBJ2-7 - - TRBV4-3 TGCGCCAGCAGCCAAGAGGTCACCAGGGGGGGCTACGAGCAGTACTTC CASSQEVTRGGYEQYF
TRBJ2-1 - - TRBV7-8 TGTGCCAGCAGCTTAGAGGGGGGCAATGAGCAGTTCTTC CASSLEGGNEQFF
TRBJ2-3 - - TRBV6-5 TGTGCCAGCAGTTCAACCGACAGCACAGATACGCAGTATTTT CASSSTDSTDTQYF
TRBJ1-2 - - TRBV6-5 TGTGCCAGCAGCCTAAGACGGATTGCTAACTATGGCTACACCTTC CASSLRRIANYGYTF
TRBJ2-4 TRBD1 - TRBV6-5 TGTGCCAGCACCACGGACAGGATTCGCGGTCAGTACTTC CASTTDRIRGQYF
TRBJ2-1 - - TRBV7-2 TGTGCCAGCAGCTTAGTGGTGACCCAGAAGAATGAGCAGTTCTTC CASSLVVTQKNEQFF
TRBJ2-7 TRBD1 - TRBV29-1 TGCAGCGTTGGGCCGGGACAGGCGGTAGGGCAGTACTTC CSVGPGQAVGQYF
TRBJ2-3 - - TRBV6-4 TGTGCCAGCAGTGCTGGGGGAGAAGTGGATACGCAGTATTTT CASSAGGEVDTQYF
TRBJ2-7 TRBD1 - TRBV4-1 TGCGCCAGCAGCCAACCCGGACAGGCACCTAACTACGAGCAGTACTTC CASSQPGQAPNYEQYF